This T cell receptor (beta chain) came from a study of blood T cell repertoires in COVID-19. Background on the study: PBMCs, B-cell-depleted T cells, or T cells provided the cDNA or gDNA that made up the material.

The assay was immunoSEQ multiplex PCR, and TCRdb's table has in-frame clones only and misses some. The sample lists about 99,000 clones, approximately 84% occurring once. V was trimmed by 4 bases and J by 7 bases, leaving 6 bases between them. There are 12 residues in the CDR3. Germline values: CDR1 KGHDR, CDR2 SFDVKD. Sample: peripheral blood. This chain joins TRBV24-1 and TRBJ1-4; no firm D call. The sequence came from a human donor in a cohort sampled during active COVID-19. CDR3 in amino acids: CATSDGGEKLFF. Here the CDR3 DNA reads TGTGCCACCAGTGACGGTGGTGAAAAACTGTTTTTT.